The clone carrying this T cell receptor beta chain is medium-sized (0.01 to 0.1%) within its sample. Antigen: not known. This sample is drawn from a study of spatial heterogeneity in lung cancer. Findings of the study overall: Expanded intratumoral alpha and beta TCR counts tracked tumor mutation counts.

Every molecule of TCR cDNA had its own unique molecular identifier. MiXCR was run by TCRdb on the 5' RACE reads, yielding one entry per CDR3 protein. This sample has over 3,500 distinct CDR3 sequences, with 10% found just once. Specified time point: sample taken at primary tumor resection. The donor population consisted of under 75 patients with untreated, early-stage non-small cell lung cancer. Unsorted tumor, nontumor lung tissue or cryopreserved PBMC supplied the whole RNA. Germline V gives CDR1 SGHVS, CDR2 FQNEAQ. Trimming cost V 1 base and J 1 base; bases outside gene matches: 5. This CDR3 has 18 amino acids.

J is TRBJ2-5 and V is TRBV7-8; 14 nucleotides line up with TRBD2. The sequences come from lung tumor tissue, collected at surgery. The clonotype was recovered from a female donor with early-stage non-small cell lung cancer. The CDR3 DNA follows: TGTGCCAGCAGCTTAGGGGGGACTAGCGGGGGACTCCAAGAGACCCAGTACTTC. Translation gives CASSLGGTSGGLQETQYF.